Described below is a single T cell receptor (beta chain) sequence and its context. Its antigen is unknown. No qualities accompany the bases; no much larger clone lies one base away. The germline V gene specifies ENHRY as CDR1 and SYGVKD as CDR2. From the cysteine through the phenylalanine, the CDR3 covers 14 amino acids. Only the CDR3 DNA stays, 42 bases, in frame from base 1. The V end loses 10 bases and the J end loses 1 base, and a stretch of 16 bases separates them. The sample originates from a study of blood T cell repertoires in COVID-19 (dated by TCRdb to 2020 to 2022). For the wider study: Collaborator samples came from the United States, Italy and Spain and covered acute and convalescent phases of COVID-19. The material from the prospective study consisted of cDNA or gDNA derived from T cells, B-cell-depleted T cells, or PBMCs. Subjects who had been exposed to COVID-19, were actively infected with it, or had recovered from it provided the deeply sampled blood TCRbeta repertoires that made up the dataset. A freely available public database, intended as a resource for researchers studying the immune response to SARS-CoV-2, is where the repertoires were released. The samples were drawn from the first 160 participants of the ongoing ImmuneRACE study and from 1,254 subjects provided by 6 global collaborators. A de-identified subject ID, COVID-19 status, age in years and sex were almost always included in the sample metadata. Where available, HLA class I and class II types were obtained from metadata supplied by the sample provider rather than from assay-based typing. Results the study describes overall, beyond this receptor: Clinical and demographic metadata were provided uncurated, with the amount varying by source and participant.

Whole blood was collected in K2EDTA tubes by collaborating institutions according to the institutions' own protocols. For TCRbeta analysis, collaborators shipped samples as frozen whole blood, isolated PBMCs, or DNA extracted from either of those sample types. TCRbeta CDR3 regions were amplified from genomic DNA by means of the immunoSEQ Assay, a bias-controlled multiplex PCR. On the study's bioinformatics: Within the assay, amplification of reference gene primers was used to estimate how many nucleated cells each sample contained. Sequence reads were collapsed and filtered to measure the absolute abundance of every unique TCRbeta CDR3 rearrangement. For each sample, productive Simpson clonality was calculated as the square root of Simpson's diversity index across productive rearrangements. The table was pulled from immuneACCESS by TCRdb, which kept in-frame rearrangements only. Such tables lose some clones; where checked, under half of the loss comes from unresolved V genes, and the rest has no known cause. V and J calls and clone size come straight from that table; D and trimming were deduced from the DNA. The sample table contains roughly 200,000 clones; only one count was recorded for roughly 85% of them. The top ten clones comprise around 7.8% of the sample.

This TCR came from a woman in her sixties with acute or convalescent COVID-19. The sequenced sample was peripheral blood. The chain joins TRBV10-3 to TRBJ2-5; TRBD1 could be the D gene, as 7 bases match. The DNA is as follows: TGTGCCACGGGGGCGACAGGGCTCCAAGAGACCCAGTACTTC. Its protein reads: CATGATGLQETQYF.